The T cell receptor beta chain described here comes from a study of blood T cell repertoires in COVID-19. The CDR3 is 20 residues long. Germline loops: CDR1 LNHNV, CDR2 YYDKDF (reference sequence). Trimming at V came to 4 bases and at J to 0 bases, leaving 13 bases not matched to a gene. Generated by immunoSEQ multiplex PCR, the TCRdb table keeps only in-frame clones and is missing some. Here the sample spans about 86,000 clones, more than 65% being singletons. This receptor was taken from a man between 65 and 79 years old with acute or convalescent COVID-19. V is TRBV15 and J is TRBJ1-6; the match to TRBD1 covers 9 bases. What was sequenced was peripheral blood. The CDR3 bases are TGTGCCACCAGCACTACCTACCGGGACAGGGCCTTCTCCTATAATTCACCCCTCCACTTT. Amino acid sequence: CATSTTYRDRAFSYNSPLHF.